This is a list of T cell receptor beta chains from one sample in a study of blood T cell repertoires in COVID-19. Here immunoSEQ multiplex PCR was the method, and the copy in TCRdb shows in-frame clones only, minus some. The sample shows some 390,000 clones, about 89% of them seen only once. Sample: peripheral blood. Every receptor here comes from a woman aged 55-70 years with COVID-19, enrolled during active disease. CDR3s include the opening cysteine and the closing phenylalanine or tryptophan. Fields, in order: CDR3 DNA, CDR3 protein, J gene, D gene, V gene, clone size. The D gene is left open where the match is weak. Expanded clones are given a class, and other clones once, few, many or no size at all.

cdr3_nt: TGTGCCAGCACCATGTGGGGAAACCTTGCGGGGAGAGCTAACTATGGCTACACCTTC; cdr3_aa: CASTMWGNLAGRANYGYTF; j_call: TRBJ1-2; d_call: NA; v_call: TRBV27; clone_size: few
cdr3_nt: TGTGCCAGCTCACCAGGGACAGGGGGATCCTACGAGCAGTACTTC; cdr3_aa: CASSPGTGGSYEQYF; j_call: TRBJ2-7; d_call: TRBD1; v_call: TRBV18; clone_size: NA
cdr3_nt: TGTGCCAGCAGTGAGGGTTGGACAGGGGCTGAAAAACTGTTTTTT; cdr3_aa: CASSEGWTGAEKLFF; j_call: TRBJ1-4; d_call: TRBD1; v_call: TRBV27; clone_size: NA
cdr3_nt: TGTGCCAGCAGCTTAAGGACAGGGGTTAACACTGAAGCTTTCTTT; cdr3_aa: CASSLRTGVNTEAFF; j_call: TRBJ1-1; d_call: TRBD1; v_call: TRBV5-6; clone_size: NA
cdr3_nt: TGTGCCACCAGCAGGGGAGGGACAGATACGCAGTATTTT; cdr3_aa: CATSRGGTDTQYF; j_call: TRBJ2-3; d_call: TRBD2; v_call: TRBV15; clone_size: NA
cdr3_nt: TGCGCCAGCAGCTCTGACAGGGGGAGCACTGAAGCTTTCTTT; cdr3_aa: CASSSDRGSTEAFF; j_call: TRBJ1-1; d_call: TRBD1; v_call: TRBV5-1; clone_size: NA
cdr3_nt: TGTGCCAGCAGTTACCCGGGACTCCACAACAATGAGCAGTTCTTC; cdr3_aa: CASSYPGLHNNEQFF; j_call: TRBJ2-1; d_call: NA; v_call: TRBV6-5; clone_size: NA
cdr3_nt: TGCGCCAGCAGCCTACAGGGTTCTACCTACGAGCAGTACTTC; cdr3_aa: CASSLQGSTYEQYF; j_call: TRBJ2-7; d_call: NA; v_call: TRBV5-1; clone_size: NA
cdr3_nt: TGTGCCAGCAGACTAGGGGGGGCCTCCCCCTACGAGCAGTACTTC; cdr3_aa: CASRLGGASPYEQYF; j_call: TRBJ2-7; d_call: NA; v_call: TRBV28; clone_size: NA
cdr3_nt: TGTGCCAGTAGTGTGGGAGGGGGTGTCTCACCCCTCCACTTT; cdr3_aa: CASSVGGGVSPLHF; j_call: TRBJ1-6; d_call: NA; v_call: TRBV19; clone_size: NA
cdr3_nt: TGTGCCAGTAGTATAGGATTCGGAGGGTTGTACCCGAACACTGAAGCTTTCTTT; cdr3_aa: CASSIGFGGLYPNTEAFF; j_call: TRBJ1-1; d_call: NA; v_call: TRBV19; clone_size: once
cdr3_nt: TGCGCCAGCAATCTAGGGACTAGCGGGGGGCAACCCTACGAGCAGTACTTC; cdr3_aa: CASNLGTSGGQPYEQYF; j_call: TRBJ2-7; d_call: TRBD2; v_call: TRBV23-1; clone_size: NA
cdr3_nt: TGTGCCAGCAGTGCGCAGGGGGGTGTCTATGGCTACACCTTC; cdr3_aa: CASSAQGGVYGYTF; j_call: TRBJ1-2; d_call: TRBD1; v_call: TRBV2; clone_size: NA
cdr3_nt: TGTGCCATTACGGGGGGAAGGCATTCCGGAAACACCATATATTTT; cdr3_aa: CAITGGRHSGNTIYF; j_call: TRBJ1-3; d_call: NA; v_call: TRBV2; clone_size: NA
cdr3_nt: TGTGCCAGCAGTGACAGTACAAGCAATCAGCCCCAGCATTTT; cdr3_aa: CASSDSTSNQPQHF; j_call: TRBJ1-5; d_call: NA; v_call: TRBV2; clone_size: NA
cdr3_nt: TGTGCCAGCCTCGGACTTCGACAGGGGCTCTACGAGCAGTACTTC; cdr3_aa: CASLGLRQGLYEQYF; j_call: TRBJ2-7; d_call: TRBD1; v_call: TRBV18; clone_size: NA
cdr3_nt: TGTGCCAGCAGCCCCAGAGGGGGTGTAGACTATGGCTACACCTTC; cdr3_aa: CASSPRGGVDYGYTF; j_call: TRBJ1-2; d_call: NA; v_call: TRBV9; clone_size: NA
cdr3_nt: TGTGCCACTACTGGGAGGACAGGGCTACTTGGAAACACCATATATTTT; cdr3_aa: CATTGRTGLLGNTIYF; j_call: TRBJ1-3; d_call: TRBD1; v_call: TRBV15; clone_size: NA
cdr3_nt: TGTGCCAGCAGCTATTACAGACTAGCGGGGGCCCAGAGGGAGCAGTACTTC; cdr3_aa: CASSYYRLAGAQREQYF; j_call: TRBJ2-7; d_call: TRBD2; v_call: TRBV5-6; clone_size: NA
cdr3_nt: TGTGCCAGCGCTGACAGGGGGCTCGGGTACACCGGGGAGCTGTTTTTT; cdr3_aa: CASADRGLGYTGELFF; j_call: TRBJ2-2; d_call: TRBD1; v_call: TRBV5-4; clone_size: NA
cdr3_nt: TGCAGTCGAACTAGCGGGGGTTCTTTTGGGGCCGGGGAGCTGTTTTTT; cdr3_aa: CSRTSGGSFGAGELFF; j_call: TRBJ2-2; d_call: TRBD2; v_call: TRBV29-1; clone_size: NA
cdr3_nt: TGTGCCAGCAGCTTAGGGTTCGGGGAGCAGTACTTC; cdr3_aa: CASSLGFGEQYF; j_call: TRBJ2-7; d_call: NA; v_call: TRBV7-9; clone_size: NA